These T cell receptor beta chains were read from a single sample in a study of post-analysis software for immune sequencing data. A single record per CDR3 protein comes from TCRdb applying MiXCR to the PCR reads. The table has about 820,000 distinct CDR3 sequences, about 50% seen once. The material sequenced was blood. The receptors derive from a girl aged 5-17 years with multiple sclerosis. CDR3s include the opening cysteine and the closing phenylalanine or tryptophan. The D gene is left open where the match is weak. Expanded clones get a size class; other rows say once, few or many, or leave the size out.

J gene	clone size	V gene	D gene	CDR3 DNA	CDR3 protein
TRBJ2-7	-	TRBV30	-	TGTGCCTGGTTTGCATATCCGGAATTCTCCTACAATGAGCAGTACTTC	CAWFAYPEFSYNEQYF
TRBJ2-5	few	TRBV20-1	-	TGCAGTGCTACGGGGCCCCAAGAGACCCAGTACTTC	CSATGPQETQYF
TRBJ1-1	-	TRBV7-6	-	TGTGCCAGCAGCTTAAATTTTCAGGGTGAAGCTTTCTTT	CASSLNFQGEAFF
TRBJ2-3	few	TRBV12-3/TRBV12-4	-	TGTGCCAGCAGTTTGGGTACAGGCACAGATACGCAGTATTTT	CASSLGTGTDTQYF
TRBJ1-5	-	TRBV4-1	TRBD1	TGCGCCAGCAGCCAACCAAAGAGGACAGGGAATTGGAATCAGCCCCAGCATTTT	CASSQPKRTGNWNQPQHF
TRBJ2-3	-	TRBV12-3/TRBV12-4	TRBD1	TGTGCCAGCAGTCAAAGGGGACAGGGGCTCACAGATACGCAGTATTTT	CASSQRGQGLTDTQYF
TRBJ2-5	few	TRBV9	-	TGTGCCAGCAGCGTAAGCTTTTCCGGGGGCCGGGAGACCCAGTACTTC	CASSVSFSGGRETQYF
TRBJ2-1	few	TRBV5-1	TRBD2	TGCGCCAGCAGCTTACCTGGGGCTAGCGGGAGGTCTGAGCAGTTCTTC	CASSLPGASGRSEQFF
TRBJ2-3	-	TRBV7-8	TRBD2	TGTGCCAGCAGCTTAGGGCAAGTGACTAGCGGGAAAAGAGATACGCAGTATTTT	CASSLGQVTSGKRDTQYF
TRBJ2-1	-	TRBV20-1	TRBD2	TGCAGTGCCCTCGGCGGGACTAGGTTCTACAATGAGCAGTTCTTC	CSALGGTRFYNEQFF
TRBJ1-1	-	TRBV12-3/TRBV12-4	-	TGTGCCAGCAGCCCGCCCGCACCGGGGGTCCCTGAAGCTTTCTTT	CASSPPAPGVPEAFF
TRBJ2-6	-	TRBV15	-	TGTGCCACCAGCAGTTACCCCCAGGTGTCTGGGGCCAACGTCCGGACTTTC	CATSSYPQVSGANVRTF
TRBJ2-3	few	TRBV2	TRBD1	TGTGCCAGCAACCAGGGACAGGGCCTCATTCACACGCAGTATTTT	CASNQGQGLIHTQYF
TRBJ2-7	-	TRBV5-1	-	TGCGCCAGCAGGGACCTTGAGACTGGGTACGAGCAGTACTTC	CASRDLETGYEQYF
TRBJ1-4	few	TRBV20-1	-	TGCAGTGCCAACCCCCTTGGGACCGTGAACAATGAAAAACTGTTTTTT	CSANPLGTVNNEKLFF
TRBJ2-1	-	TRBV20-1	TRBD2	TGCAGTGCTAGAGATTATCGCGGGAGTACCTACAATGAGCAGTTCTTC	CSARDYRGSTYNEQFF
TRBJ2-5	-	TRBV5-1	-	TGCGCCAGCAGCTTGTGGCAGCCAACGCAAGAGACCCAGTACTTC	CASSLWQPTQETQYF